Sequencing of this T cell receptor (beta chain) was carried out in a study of blood T cell repertoires in COVID-19. Turning to the study itself: COVID-19 samples, acute and convalescent, were from the United States, Italy and Spain.

Under the authors' procedure: Cell counts per sample came from amplifying reference gene primers. The repertoire was sequenced with immunoSEQ multiplex PCR; TCRdb's copy has only in-frame clones and lacks some. The V and J calls and the clone size are those of that table, but D and trimming were determined from the DNA. This table has some 220,000 clones, over 80% appearing once. Germline CDR1 and CDR2: MNHEY and SVGAGI. This CDR3 region has 12 residues. V lost 5 bases to trimming and J lost 3 bases; unmatched junction nucleotides: 1. This clone was picked up a small number of times. Sequencing used peripheral blood. The chain is built from TRBV6-5 and TRBJ2-7; 7 bases map to TRBD2. This clonotype originated in a human donor in a cohort sampled during active COVID-19. The CDR3 reads CASSRTSYEQYF. The CDR3, as DNA: TGTGCCAGCAGTCGGACTAGCTACGAGCAGTACTTC.